This TCR beta chain came from a study of cytomegalovirus exposure and HLA in healthy donors (dated by TCRdb to the late 2010s). Describing the broader study: In an earlier analysis of 550 to 750 of the donors, approximately 300 Gb of sequence data and some 120 million unique TCR beta sequences from about 180 million T cells were reported. Donor age, sex, ethnicity and CMV serostatus were compiled alongside the repertoire data. The number of typed donors differed by locus: roughly 629-640 for A, B, C, DRB1 and DQB1; some 500 for DQA1; 606 for DPA1; and roughly 470 for DPB1. The study used immunosequencing to profile the T cell repertoires of approximately 650 subjects and linked those repertoires to cytomegalovirus serostatus. To decide whether each TCR beta V gene segment behaved as functional or pseudogenic, an earlier analysis of approximately 600 of the donors relied on high-throughput TCR beta sequencing. Every discovery cohort repertoire had been produced on one sequencing platform. Among the roughly 400 genotyped donors, around 81% belonged to the genetic ancestry cluster associated with self-reported Caucasian donors. Four or five DR-DQ haplotypes were handled as single units for association and clustering because linkage in the cohort was strong. High-throughput TCR immunosequencing, statistical association of individual TCRs with disease status, and machine learning were combined to predict cytomegalovirus infection status. Across 300 to 400 genotyped donors of the cohort, an average of approximately 200,000 unique TCR beta nucleotide sequences per donor were sequenced, and 15% to 20% of those sequences were non-productive. Rather than using new phenotypic data, the later analysis identified candidate immune exposures from TCR beta sequences and from how often those sequences occurred across donors. A separate validation cohort of 100 to 150 different subjects was used in addition to the approximately 700-subject first cohort. A later analysis re-analyzed previously published TCR beta repertoires from 600 to 850 donors and added high-resolution HLA genotyping to study TCR occurrence patterns. The study was designed to test whether signatures of past pathogen exposure could be identified by cataloging public T cell receptors. HLA typing covered class I and class II loci at four-digit resolution. An early release covering 550 to 700 HLA-typed donors comprised 300 to 350 gigabases of sequencing data and tens of millions of unique TCR sequences. A later genetic analysis took genome-wide SNP genotypes for about 55% of the 666 donors and used that subset as a discovery cohort.

The cohort comprised under 700 healthy bone marrow donors. At the time of sampling, every cohort member was nominally healthy, though immune exposures that went unrecorded were likely present. The donor was CMV seropositive and was included in the group of approximately 300 seropositive cohort members. A peripheral blood sample was collected from each donor, and TCR beta sequencing was performed on peripheral blood mononuclear cells. The Qiagen DNeasy Blood Extraction Kit was used to extract genomic DNA from the blood cell samples. Of note for this clone: The clone's antigen remains unknown. The record has no base qualities; no much larger clone is one base away.

The germline V gene (reference sequence) specifies MNHEY as CDR1 and SMNVEV as CDR2. The CDR3 starts with the cysteine, ends with the phenylalanine, and has 15 residues. Of the read, only the CDR3 DNA is kept; its 45 bases are in frame from base 1. V is cut by 4 bases and J by 2 bases, and the space between the germline ends is 14 bases. The investigation overall reported the following: In an earlier analysis of about 540 of the donors, most TCR beta V segments were observed in productive rearrangements about 87% or about 30% of the time, broadly matching IMGT annotations. Cytomegalovirus status was reported to be diagnosed by the classifier with high specificity and sensitivity in both the original and validation cohorts. Some IMGT-functional V segments, including TRBV6-2 and TRBV6-3, could not be distinguished by the 87-base-pair reads and were therefore excluded. A total of 150 or so TCR beta chains were listed by the study as associated with cytomegalovirus. According to a later analysis, parvovirus B19, influenza, CMV and Epstein-Barr virus appeared linked to several top co-occurrence clusters. A few of the identified cytomegalovirus-associated TCR beta chains were confirmed in vitro to be specific for cytomegalovirus antigens. Linkage disequilibrium might explain the correlated functional status among segregating V segments, but an unknown experimental factor could not be excluded. Over 15 rarely observed V segments, including chromosome 9 orphons, were excluded from the earlier analysis of some 590 of the donors because counts were too low. A further reported finding was that TCR beta sequences accurately predicted the HLA-A and HLA-B alleles for most subjects in the first cohort. According to a later genetic analysis, donors in an Asian-associated ancestry cluster had fewer N-insertions in productive TCRs than the roughly 670-donor mean. While some public TCRs were present in many individuals, most TCR sequences turned up only very rarely across donors. The only immune exposure information available for the cohort was CMV serostatus. According to the authors, the approach could potentially be generalized to other disease states and immunological phenotypes. A later genetic analysis associated a missense DCLRE1C variant with V-gene and J-gene trimming of TCR beta chains, and an independent cohort replicated the association. In a later analysis, the rate of TCR association differed among HLA loci, with DRB1 alleles having the most associated TCRs and HLA-C alleles having the fewest. The cohort was sequenced for TCR beta chains only, and without alpha or paired-chain data the features that could be detected were limited. Compared with equally common non-associated chains, HLA-associated TCR beta chains in a later analysis were more clonally expanded and had lower generation probabilities. Presence/absence analyses assumed roughly uniform sequencing depth across donors, an assumption that may not hold. According to a later analysis, most CMV-associated TCR beta chains appeared to be HLA-restricted, and the HLA associations seemed to be driven largely by CMV exposure. A cluster of highly shared sequence variants was judged likely to represent a technical artifact of the sequencing pipeline. At a false discovery rate of 0.05, a later analysis linked some 17,000 TCR beta sequences to specific HLA alleles. HLA typing was unavailable for some donors at each locus, so association tests used only the typed subset. When HLA alleles, especially DR and DQ, strongly co-occurred, TCR associations were difficult to assign to individual alleles.

Library creation used the immunoSEQ multiplex PCR assay. For the multiplex PCR, a mixture combining 60 forward primers for TCR Vbeta segments and 13 reverse primers for TCR Jbeta segments was used. A multiplex PCR assay on genomic DNA amplified the CDR3 region of rearranged TCR beta genes. Amplified TCR beta libraries were sequenced as 87-base-pair reads on the Illumina HiSeq System. In the paper's pipeline: In a later analysis, around 80 million unique TCR beta chains were counted across the roughly 670 repertoires, and roughly 10 million of these chains were shared by at least two donors. To remove PCR and sequencing errors, raw reads were error-corrected and collapsed into unique sequences using a nearest-neighbor algorithm that merged closely related sequences. To assign V, D and J gene segments, CDR3 sequences were aligned to IMGT reference sequences. For a sequence to be retained, at least a six-nucleotide match to both a V gene segment and a J gene segment was required. A rearrangement was called productive if the CDR3 had no stop codons and remained in frame with V and J, and every other rearrangement was called non-productive. Following IMGT convention, CDR3 was defined as the stretch from the second conserved V-encoded cysteine to the conserved J-encoded phenylalanine. The earlier analysis of fewer than 700 of the donors excluded sequences that lacked an unambiguous match to a single V gene segment. An earlier analysis of fewer than 750 of the donors called V segments functional above 56.7% productive rearrangements and segregating when the between-donor standard deviation exceeded 5%. A statistical classification framework was built for diagnosing cytomegalovirus status from the catalog of TCR beta chain sequences. In a later analysis, V and J genes were assigned by comparing TCR nucleotide sequences against IMGT/GENE-DB human TR gene sequences. In a later analysis, CDR3 sequences and most-parsimonious VDJ recombination scenarios were assigned using the TCRdist pipeline. In a later analysis, each TCR beta chain was defined by its CDR3 amino acid sequence together with its V-gene family, and reads lacking a unique V-gene family were excluded. In a later analysis, 500 to 650 highly shared, low-generation-probability nucleotide sequences were removed to address suspected cross-contamination and a sequencing artifact. In a later analysis, a clonal expansion index was calculated for each public chain from normalized within-repertoire ranks of inferred template counts. In a later analysis, generation probabilities were computed with a VDJ recombination model fitted to out-of-frame rearrangements, and the resulting probabilities were checked against IGoR. In a later analysis, TCR-TCR, TCR-HLA and TCR-CMV co-occurrence was scored with hypergeometric tests, and a repertoire-size bias correction was applied to TCR pairs. To estimate false discovery rates, a later analysis permuted the HLA or CMV assignments 20 times. In a later analysis, co-occurring TCRs were grouped using DBSCAN, with TCRdist sequence similarity added in when clustering inside HLA-allele-positive subsets. Repertoires with fewer than 30,000 or more than 120,000 public chains were left out of co-occurrence clustering, as were roughly five repertoires with anomalous nucleotide sharing. The source is immuneACCESS, and TCRdb retained only in-frame sequences with V and J called. Part of the clones is not carried over; for the studies checked, unresolved V genes explain less than half of this, and the remainder is unexplained. That table is the source of V, J and clone size, and D and trimming were worked out from the DNA. In all, the sample holds approximately 190,000 clones, and more than 80% of those were seen once. Clones ranked in the top ten supply approximately 2.9% of the sample.

The V gene is TRBV27 and the J gene is TRBJ2-5, with a weak D call of TRBD2 (6 bases match). Sequencing used PBMCs. The TCR sequence derives from a woman aged 45 to 65 in good health and CMV-seropositive. At the DNA level, the sequence is TGTGCCAGCAGTTCTGGGGGAGGAGGGCAAGAGACCCAGTACTTC. This gives the protein CASSSGGGGQETQYF.